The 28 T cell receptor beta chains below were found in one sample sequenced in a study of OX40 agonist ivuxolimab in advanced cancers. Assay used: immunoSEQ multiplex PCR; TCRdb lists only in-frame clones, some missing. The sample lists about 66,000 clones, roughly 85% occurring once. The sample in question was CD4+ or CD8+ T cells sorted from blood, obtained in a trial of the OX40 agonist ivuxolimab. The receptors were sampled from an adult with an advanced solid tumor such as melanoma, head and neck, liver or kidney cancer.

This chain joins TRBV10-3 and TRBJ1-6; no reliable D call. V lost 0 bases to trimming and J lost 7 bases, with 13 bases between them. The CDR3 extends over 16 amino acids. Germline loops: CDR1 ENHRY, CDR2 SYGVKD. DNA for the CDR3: TGTGCCATCAGTGAGTCGGAGGGTGAGGAAAATTCACCCCTCCACTTT. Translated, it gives CAISESEGEENSPLHF.

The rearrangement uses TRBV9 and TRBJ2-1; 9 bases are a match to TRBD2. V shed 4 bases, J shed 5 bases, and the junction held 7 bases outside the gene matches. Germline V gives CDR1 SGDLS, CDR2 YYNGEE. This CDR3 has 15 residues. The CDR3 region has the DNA TGTGCCAGCAGCAACTTAGCGGGGGCCGACAATGAGCAGTTCTTC. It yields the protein CASSNLAGADNEQFF.

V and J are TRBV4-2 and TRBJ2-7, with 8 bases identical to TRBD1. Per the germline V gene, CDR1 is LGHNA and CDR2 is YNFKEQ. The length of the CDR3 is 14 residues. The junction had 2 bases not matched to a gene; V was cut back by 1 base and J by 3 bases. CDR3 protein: CASSQADRGYEQYF. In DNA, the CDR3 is TGTGCCAGCAGCCAAGCCGACAGGGGCTACGAGCAGTACTTC.

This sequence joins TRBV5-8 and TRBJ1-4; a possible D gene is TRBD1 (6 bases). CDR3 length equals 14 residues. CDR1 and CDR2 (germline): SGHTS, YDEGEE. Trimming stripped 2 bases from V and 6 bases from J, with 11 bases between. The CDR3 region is CASSFGGRHEKLFF. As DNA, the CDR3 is TGTGCCAGCAGCTTCGGGGGGCGGCATGAAAAACTGTTTTTT.

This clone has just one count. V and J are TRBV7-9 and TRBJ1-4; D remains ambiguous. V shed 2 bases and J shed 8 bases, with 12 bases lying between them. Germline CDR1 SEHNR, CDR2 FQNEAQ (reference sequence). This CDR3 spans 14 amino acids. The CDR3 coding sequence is TGTGCCAGCAGCTTATCAGTTCAGCGGGAAAAACTGTTTTTT. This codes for CASSLSVQREKLFF.

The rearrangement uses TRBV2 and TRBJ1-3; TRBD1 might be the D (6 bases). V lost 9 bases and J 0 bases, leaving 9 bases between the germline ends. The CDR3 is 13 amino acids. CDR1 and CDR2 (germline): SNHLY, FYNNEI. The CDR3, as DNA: TGTGCCAGTTACAGGGACTCTGGAAACACCATATATTTT. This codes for CASYRDSGNTIYF.

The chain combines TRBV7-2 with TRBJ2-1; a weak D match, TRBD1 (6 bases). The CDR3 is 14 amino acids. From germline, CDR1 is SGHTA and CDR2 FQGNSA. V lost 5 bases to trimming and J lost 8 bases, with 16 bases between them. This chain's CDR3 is CASSPRIQGYEQFF. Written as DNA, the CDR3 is TGTGCCAGCAGCCCGCGGATACAGGGCTATGAGCAGTTCTTC.

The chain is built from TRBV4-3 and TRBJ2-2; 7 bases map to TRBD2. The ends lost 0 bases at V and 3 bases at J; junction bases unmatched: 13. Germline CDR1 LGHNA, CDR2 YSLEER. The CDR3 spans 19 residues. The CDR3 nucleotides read TGCGCCAGCAGCCAAGAGGTTTATGGGGGAGGGTGGGACACCGGGGAGCTGTTTTTT. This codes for CASSQEVYGGGWDTGELFF.

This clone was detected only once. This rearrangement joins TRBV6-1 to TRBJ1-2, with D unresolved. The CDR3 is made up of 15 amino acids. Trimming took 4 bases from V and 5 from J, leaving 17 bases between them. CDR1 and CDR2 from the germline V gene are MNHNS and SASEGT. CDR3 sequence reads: CASSAGVLGIYGYTF. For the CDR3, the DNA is TGTGCCAGCAGTGCGGGTGTCCTCGGAATATATGGCTACACCTTC.

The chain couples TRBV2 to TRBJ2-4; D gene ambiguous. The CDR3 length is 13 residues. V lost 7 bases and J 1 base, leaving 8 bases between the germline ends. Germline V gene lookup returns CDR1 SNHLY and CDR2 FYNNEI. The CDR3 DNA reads TGTGCCAGCAAGGGCATGGCCAAAAACATTCAGTACTTC. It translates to CASKGMAKNIQYF.

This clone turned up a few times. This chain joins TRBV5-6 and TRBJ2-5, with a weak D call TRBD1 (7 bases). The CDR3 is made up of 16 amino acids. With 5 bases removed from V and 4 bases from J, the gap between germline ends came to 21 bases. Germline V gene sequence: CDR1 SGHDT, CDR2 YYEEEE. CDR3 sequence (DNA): TGTGCCAGCAGTTCCGACAGGGTAGGGACTCGAGAGACCCAGTACTTC. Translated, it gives CASSSDRVGTRETQYF.

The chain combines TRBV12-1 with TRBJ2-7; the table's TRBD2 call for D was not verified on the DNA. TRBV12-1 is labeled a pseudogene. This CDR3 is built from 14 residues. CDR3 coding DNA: TGTGCCAGCAGCTTTGCAGAGGACTCCTACGAGCAGTACGTC. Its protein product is CASSFAEDSYEQYV.

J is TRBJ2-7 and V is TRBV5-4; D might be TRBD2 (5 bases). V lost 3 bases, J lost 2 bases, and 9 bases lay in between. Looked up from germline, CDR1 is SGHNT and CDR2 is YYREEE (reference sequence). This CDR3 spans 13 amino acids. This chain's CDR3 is CASSSLGAYEQYV. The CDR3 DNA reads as TGTGCCAGCAGCTCCCTGGGAGCCTACGAGCAGTACGTC.

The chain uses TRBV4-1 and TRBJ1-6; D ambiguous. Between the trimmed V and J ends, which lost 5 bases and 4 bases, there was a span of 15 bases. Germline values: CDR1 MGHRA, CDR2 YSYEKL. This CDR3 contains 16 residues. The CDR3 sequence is CASSVERRLYNSPLHF. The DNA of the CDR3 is TGCGCCAGCAGCGTCGAGCGGAGGTTGTATAATTCACCCCTCCACTTT.

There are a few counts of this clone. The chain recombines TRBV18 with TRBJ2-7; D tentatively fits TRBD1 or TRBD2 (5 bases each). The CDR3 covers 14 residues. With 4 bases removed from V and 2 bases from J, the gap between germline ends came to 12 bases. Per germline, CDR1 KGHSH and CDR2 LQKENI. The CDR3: CASSLRGLAYEQYV. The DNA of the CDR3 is TGTGCCAGCTCACTCCGGGGCTTGGCCTACGAGCAGTACGTC.

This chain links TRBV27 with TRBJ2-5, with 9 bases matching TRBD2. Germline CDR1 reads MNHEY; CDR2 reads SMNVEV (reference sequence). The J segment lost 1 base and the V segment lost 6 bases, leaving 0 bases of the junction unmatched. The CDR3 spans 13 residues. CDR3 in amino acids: CASRTSGQETQYF. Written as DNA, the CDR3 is TGTGCCAGCAGGACTAGCGGCCAAGAGACCCAGTACTTC.

CDR3 sequence reads: CASSLWGTAYTEAFF. The CDR3 DNA is TGTGCCAGCAGTTTATGGGGGACAGCCTACACTGAAGCTTTCTTT. The rearrangement links TRBV27 to TRBJ1-1; 7 bases are a match to TRBD1. The trim removed 1 base at V and 3 bases at J, leaving 5 bases unmatched. This CDR3 comprises 15 residues. From germline, CDR1 is MNHEY and CDR2 SMNVEV (reference sequence).

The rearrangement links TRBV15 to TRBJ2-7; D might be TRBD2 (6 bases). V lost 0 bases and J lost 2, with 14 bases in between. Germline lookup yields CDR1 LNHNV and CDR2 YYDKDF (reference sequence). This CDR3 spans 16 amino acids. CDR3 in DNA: TGTGCCACCAGCAGAGATATCGGGACTCCCGCCTACGAGCAGTACGTC. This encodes CATSRDIGTPAYEQYV.

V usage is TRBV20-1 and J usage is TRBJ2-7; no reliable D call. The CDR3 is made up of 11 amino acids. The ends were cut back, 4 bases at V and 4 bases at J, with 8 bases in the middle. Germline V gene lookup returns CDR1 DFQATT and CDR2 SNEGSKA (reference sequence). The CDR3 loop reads CSATREYEQYF. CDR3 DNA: TGCAGTGCTACGAGAGAATACGAGCAGTACTTC.

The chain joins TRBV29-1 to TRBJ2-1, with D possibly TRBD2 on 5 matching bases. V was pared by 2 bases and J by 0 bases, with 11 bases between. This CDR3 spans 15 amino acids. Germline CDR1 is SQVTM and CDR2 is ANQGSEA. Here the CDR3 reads CSVEFVGSSYNEQFF. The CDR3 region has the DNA TGCAGCGTTGAATTCGTAGGGAGCTCCTACAATGAGCAGTTCTTC.

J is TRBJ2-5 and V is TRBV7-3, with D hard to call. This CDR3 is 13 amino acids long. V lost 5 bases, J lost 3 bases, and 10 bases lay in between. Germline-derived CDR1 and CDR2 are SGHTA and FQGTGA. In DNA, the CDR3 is TGTGCCAGCAGCCGTGGACGGGAAGAGACCCAGTACTTC. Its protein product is CASSRGREETQYF.

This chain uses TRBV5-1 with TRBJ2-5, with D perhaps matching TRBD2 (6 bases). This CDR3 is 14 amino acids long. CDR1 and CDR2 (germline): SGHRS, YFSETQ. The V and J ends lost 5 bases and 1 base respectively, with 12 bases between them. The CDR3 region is CASSHSGVQETQYF. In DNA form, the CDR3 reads TGCGCCAGCAGTCATAGCGGCGTCCAAGAGACCCAGTACTTC.

The chain's CDR3 is CASSFTPFPQSRANVLTF. The CDR3, as DNA: TGTGCCAGCAGCTTTACGCCGTTCCCACAAAGTCGGGCCAACGTCCTGACTTTC. The rearrangement uses TRBV7-8 and TRBJ2-6; D is uncertain. Trimming pared 3 bases from V and 5 bases from J, leaving 20 bases between. Germline V gene lookup returns CDR1 SGHVS and CDR2 FQNEAQ. There are 18 residues in the CDR3.

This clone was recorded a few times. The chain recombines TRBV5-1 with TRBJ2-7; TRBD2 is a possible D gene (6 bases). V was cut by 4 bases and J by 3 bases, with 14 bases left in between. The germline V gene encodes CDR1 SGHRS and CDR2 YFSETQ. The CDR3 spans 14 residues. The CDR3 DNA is TGCGCCAGCAGCCACGGGACTGATAGCTACGAGCAGTACTTC. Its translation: CASSHGTDSYEQYF.

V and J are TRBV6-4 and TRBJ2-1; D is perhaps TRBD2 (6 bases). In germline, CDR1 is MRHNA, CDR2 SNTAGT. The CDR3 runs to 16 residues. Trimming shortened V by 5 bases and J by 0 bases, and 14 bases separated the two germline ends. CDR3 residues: CASSTADGSSYNEQFF. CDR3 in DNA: TGTGCCAGCAGTACAGCGGACGGGAGCTCCTACAATGAGCAGTTCTTC.

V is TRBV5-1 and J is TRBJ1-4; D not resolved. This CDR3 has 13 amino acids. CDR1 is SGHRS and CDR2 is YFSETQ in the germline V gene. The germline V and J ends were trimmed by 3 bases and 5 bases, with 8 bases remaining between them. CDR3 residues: CASSSPPNEKLFF. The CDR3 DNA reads TGCGCCAGCAGCTCCCCCCCCAATGAAAAACTGTTTTTT.

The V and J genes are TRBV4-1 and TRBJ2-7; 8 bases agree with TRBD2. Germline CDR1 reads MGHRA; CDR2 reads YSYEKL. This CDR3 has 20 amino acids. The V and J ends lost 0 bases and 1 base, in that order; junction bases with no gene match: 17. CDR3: CASSQDFGASGRLSSYEQYF. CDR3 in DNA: TGCGCCAGCAGCCAAGATTTCGGGGCTAGCGGGCGCCTCAGTTCCTACGAGCAGTACTTC.

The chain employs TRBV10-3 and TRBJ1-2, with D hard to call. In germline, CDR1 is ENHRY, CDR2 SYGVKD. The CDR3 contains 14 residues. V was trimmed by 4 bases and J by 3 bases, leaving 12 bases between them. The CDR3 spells CAISGEPVDYGYTF. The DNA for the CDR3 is TGTGCCATCAGTGGCGAACCTGTAGACTATGGCTACACCTTC.